Given below is one TCR beta chain in context. In the original workflow: Reference gene primer amplification in the assay estimated nucleated cell counts. Assay used: immunoSEQ multiplex PCR; TCRdb lists only in-frame clones, some missing. Clone size and the V and J calls come from that table; the DNA yielded D and trimming. The sample yields some 160,000 clones, roughly 77% seen once. This entry belongs to a study of blood T cell repertoires in COVID-19. Background on the study: PBMCs, B-cell-depleted T cells, or T cells provided the cDNA or gDNA that made up the material.

Looked up from germline, CDR1 is MDHEN and CDR2 is SYDVKM. Germline trimming cut 4 bases from V and 6 bases from J; bases unmatched to any gene: 11. This CDR3 is built from 16 residues. The chain combines TRBV28 with TRBJ2-1, with 8 nucleotides matching TRBD2. Specimen: peripheral blood. The receptor comes from a man aged 60 to 75 with acute or convalescent COVID-19. CDR3 region: CASSSSGTRAGNEQFF. The CDR3 nucleotides are TGTGCCAGCAGTTCATCCGGGACTAGGGCCGGCAATGAGCAGTTCTTC.